The present T cell receptor beta chain was sequenced within a study of regulatory T cells in long-lasting Graves disease. General study points: Gene preferences differed: TRBV28, TRBJ1-2, TRBJ2-5 in persistent cases. Shared public clonotypes totalled some 2,500 in persistent patients, compared with about 990 in new patients.

CDR1 is KGHDR, CDR2 SFDVKD, per germline. The CDR3 contains 13 residues. V shed 6 bases, J shed 7 bases, and the junction held 1 base outside the gene matches. This clonotype was recorded many times. Antigen specificity is unknown. With iRepertoire HTBI primers and Arm-PCR of CDR3 regions, TCR beta libraries were built. TCRdb re-called the multiplex PCR reads with MiXCR, one entry per CDR3 protein. The sample lists 200,000 to 250,000 distinct CDR3 sequences, around 18% occurring once. Indicated time point: newly diagnosed GD, antithyroid drugs for less than 3 months. The TCR library was made from RNA that had been extracted from PBMCs in TRIzol. Patients of an endocrinology department in Xi'an, China, were included.

Sample: peripheral blood mononuclear cells (PBMCs), taken at new diagnosis, from a patient treated with antithyroid drugs. The rearrangement links TRBV24-1 to TRBJ2-1, with 11 bases matching TRBD2. This sequence originates from a female donor with Graves disease. This CDR3 reads CATSRTSGNEQFF. The CDR3 DNA follows: TGTGCCACCAGTCGGACTAGCGGGAATGAGCAGTTCTTC.